The 9 T cell receptor beta chains reported below all come from one sample, sequenced in a study of T cells of healthy individuals. Using its own MiXCR run on the 5' RACE reads, TCRdb lists one record per CDR3 protein. The profile covers nearly 100,000 distinct CDR3 sequences, with about 16% appearing a single time and 6% to 8% taken by the ten largest. The receptors here all came from a human donor in good health.

This clonotype was seen a few times. This sequence joins TRBV9 and TRBJ1-2; D gene uncertain. The CDR3 is 14 amino acids. CDR1 and CDR2 from the germline V gene are SGDLS and YYNGEE. V dropped 4 bases and J dropped 8 bases, with 18 bases sitting between them. The CDR3 spells CASSPSRLAWGYTF. CDR3 nucleotides: TGTGCCAGCAGCCCATCCCGACTTGCATGGGGCTACACCTTC.

V gene TRBV29-1 combines with J gene TRBJ2-7, with TRBD2 matching 8 bases. Germline V gene lookup returns CDR1 SQVTM and CDR2 ANQGSEA. The CDR3 runs 16 residues. CDR3 coding DNA: TGCAGTGCTCCCTGGACTAGCATCGATCTCTCCTACGAGCAGTACTTC. Translating gives CSAPWTSIDLSYEQYF.

This clonotype was observed a few times. The chain employs TRBV20-1 and TRBJ2-7; 9 nucleotides match TRBD2. V shed 1 base, J shed 6 bases, and the junction held 13 bases outside the gene matches. This CDR3 comprises 16 residues. Germline loops: CDR1 DFQATT, CDR2 SNEGSKA (reference sequence). The CDR3 reads CSARVLTSGLSSEQYF. In DNA, the CDR3 is TGCAGTGCTAGAGTCTTGACTAGCGGCCTCTCGTCCGAGCAGTACTTC.

This clonotype was counted a few times. The chain employs TRBV20-1 and TRBJ1-1; unclear D gene. CDR3 size: 13 residues. The V gene lost 4 bases and the J gene lost 0 bases, with 9 bases spanning the gap. Germline CDR1 DFQATT, CDR2 SNEGSKA (reference sequence). The DNA for the CDR3 is TGCAGTGCTATAGGCGTTTTGAACACTGAAGCTTTCTTT. This gives the protein CSAIGVLNTEAFF.

The V and J genes are TRBV6-5 and TRBJ1-2; D is possibly TRBD1 (5 bases). V lost 7 bases to trimming and J lost 4 bases, with 19 bases between them. This CDR3 comprises 15 residues. CDR1 MNHEY and CDR2 SVGAGI come from the germline V gene. The CDR3 protein is CASTLNPGAAYGYTF. CDR3 DNA: TGTGCCAGCACCCTAAACCCCGGGGCAGCCTATGGCTACACCTTC.

This clonotype was seen a handful of times. The V gene is TRBV7-9, the J gene TRBJ2-2; 9 bases match TRBD1. From germline, CDR1 is SEHNR and CDR2 FQNEAQ (reference sequence). V lost 5 bases to trimming and J lost 4 bases; unmatched junction nucleotides: 5. This CDR3 has 15 amino acids. As DNA, the CDR3 is TGTGCCAGCAGCCACGGGACAGGGAGCACCGGGGAGCTGTTTTTT. Translation: CASSHGTGSTGELFF.

This clonotype was counted ten times or more. V usage is TRBV29-1 and J usage is TRBJ2-1, with D perhaps being TRBD1 or TRBD2 (5 bases each). CDR3 length: 14 amino acids. CDR1 is SQVTM and CDR2 is ANQGSEA in the germline V gene. Trimming took 4 bases from V and 0 from J, leaving 10 bases between them. CDR3 region: CSVVGAPSYNEQFF. In DNA, the CDR3 is TGCAGCGTTGTCGGGGCCCCCTCCTACAATGAGCAGTTCTTC.

In regard to this clonotype: A junction end diverges from the germline sequence, so it may reflect a read error. Here the CDR3 DNA reads TGTGCCAGCAGCTTAGAGAGGTGGAGGCAGGTGGCCAACTTC. It yields the protein CASSLERWRQVANF. The chain uses TRBV11-2 and TRBJ1-2; D not resolved. The germline V gene encodes CDR1 SGHAT and CDR2 FQNNGV. The CDR3 contains 14 residues.

This clonotype was seen just once. This rearrangement joins TRBV5-1 to TRBJ1-1, with D possibly being TRBD1 (6 bases). CDR1 is SGHRS and CDR2 is YFSETQ in the germline V gene. V dropped 7 bases and J dropped 5 bases, with 27 bases sitting between them. This CDR3 contains 17 residues. The CDR3 DNA reads TGCGCCAGCGGCTCACGAGAGGGGGGCGCGGTGGGGACTGAAGCTTTCTTT. The encoded protein is CASGSREGGAVGTEAFF. Together with reference TRBV5-1 and TRBJ1-1, the CDR3 gives the full variable domain: KAGVTQTPRYLIKTRGQQVTLSCSPISGHRSVSWYQQTPGQGLQFLFEYFSETQRNKGNFPGRFSGRQFSNSRSEMNVSTLELGDSALYLCASGSREGGAVGTEAFFGQGTRLTVV.